One and the same sample provided the 2 T cell receptor beta chains below, sequenced in a study of blood T cells in healthy people across ages. Combining a sample-barcoded 5' primer with a J-beta primer mix, a second PCR ran for about 6 to 11 cycles. TCRdb fed the 5' RACE reads into MiXCR, producing one record per CDR3 protein. The data contain about 760,000 distinct CDR3 sequences, about 56% of them singletons. Sequencing used blood. Receptors were obtained from a middle-aged man in good health.

In this sample, this clonotype turned up once. V is TRBV27 and J is TRBJ2-1; 13 nucleotides match TRBD2. Germline CDR1 reads MNHEY; CDR2 reads SMNVEV (reference sequence). J gave up 8 bases and V 4 bases, and 8 bases lay outside the gene matches. The CDR3 has 16 amino acids. CDR3 loop: CASSSYTSGRADEQFF. As DNA, the CDR3 is TGTGCCAGCAGTTCCTATACTAGCGGGAGGGCCGATGAGCAGTTCTTC.

The J gene is TRBJ1-2, the V gene TRBV6-2 or TRBV6-3; 8 nucleotides match TRBD1. The CDR3 totals 13 residues. Germline CDR1 MNHEY, CDR2 SVGEGT. V dropped 8 bases and J dropped 3; count of bases not matched to a gene: 5. CDR3 residues: CASGGQAYYGYTF. CDR3 nucleotides: TGTGCCAGCGGGGGACAGGCTTACTATGGCTACACCTTC.